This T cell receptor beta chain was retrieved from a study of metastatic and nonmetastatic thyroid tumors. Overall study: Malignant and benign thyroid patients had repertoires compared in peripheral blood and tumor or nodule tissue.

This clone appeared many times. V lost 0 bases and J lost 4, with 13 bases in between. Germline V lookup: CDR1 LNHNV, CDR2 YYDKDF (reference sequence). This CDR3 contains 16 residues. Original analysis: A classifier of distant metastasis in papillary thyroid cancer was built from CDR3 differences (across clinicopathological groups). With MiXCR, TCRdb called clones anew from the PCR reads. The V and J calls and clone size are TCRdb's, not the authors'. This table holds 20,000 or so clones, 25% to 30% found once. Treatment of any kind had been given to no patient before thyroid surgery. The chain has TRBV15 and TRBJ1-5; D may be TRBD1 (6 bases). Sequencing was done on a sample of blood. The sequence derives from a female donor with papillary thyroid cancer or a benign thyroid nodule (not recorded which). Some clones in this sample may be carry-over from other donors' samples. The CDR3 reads CATSRDLNRVNQPQHF. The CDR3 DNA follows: TGTGCCACCAGCAGAGACTTAAACAGGGTAAATCAGCCCCAGCATTTT.